This T cell receptor (beta chain) comes out of a study of T cell repertoires in cytomegalovirus infection. Study-wide background: Public TCR beta signature analysis indicated the presence of both CMV infection and matching HLA type. General study points: Frequencies of public TCR beta families were cumulated, and this identified carriers of CMV plus the relevant HLA. The ex vivo response was dominated by HLA-C-restricted CMV-specific TCR beta clonotypes.

TCRdb reanalysed the reads using MiXCR and keeps one entry per CDR3 protein. Of some 600,000 distinct CDR3 sequences in the sample, approximately 24% are singletons; the top ten hold 8%. The CDR3 runs 14 residues. In germline, CDR1 is MNHEY, CDR2 SMNVEV (reference sequence). V was shortened by 5 bases and J by 7 bases, with 12 bases between the two germline ends. In the case of this clonotype: The antigen remains unidentified.

The sequence derives from a human donor in good health (CMV status not recorded). Some clones in this sample may be carry-over from other donors' samples. V and J are TRBV27 and TRBJ1-6; TRBD1 might be the D (6 bases). Sequenced input: CD8+ T cells from PBMCs. CDR3 nucleotides: TGTGCCAGCAGTCCGACGACAGGAAATTCACCCCTCCACTTT. Translated, it gives CASSPTTGNSPLHF.